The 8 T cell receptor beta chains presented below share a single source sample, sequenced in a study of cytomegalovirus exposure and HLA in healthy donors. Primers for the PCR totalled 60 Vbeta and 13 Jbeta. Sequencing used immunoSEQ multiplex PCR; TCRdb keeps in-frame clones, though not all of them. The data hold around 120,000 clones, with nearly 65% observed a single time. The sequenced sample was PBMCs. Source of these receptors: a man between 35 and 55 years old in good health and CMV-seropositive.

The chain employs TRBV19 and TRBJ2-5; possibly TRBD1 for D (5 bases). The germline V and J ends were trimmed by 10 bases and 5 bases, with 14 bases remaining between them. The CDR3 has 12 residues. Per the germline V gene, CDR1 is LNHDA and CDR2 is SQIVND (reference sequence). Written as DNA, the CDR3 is TGTGCCAATCCGACAGAAGGGGAGACCCAGTACTTC. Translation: CANPTEGETQYF.

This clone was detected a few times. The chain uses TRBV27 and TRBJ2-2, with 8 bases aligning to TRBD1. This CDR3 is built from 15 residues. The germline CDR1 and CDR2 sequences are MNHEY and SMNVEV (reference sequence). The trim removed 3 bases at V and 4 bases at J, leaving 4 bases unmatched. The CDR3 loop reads CASSLAGGFTGELFF. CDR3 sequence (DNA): TGTGCCAGCAGTTTGGCAGGGGGCTTCACCGGGGAGCTGTTTTTT.

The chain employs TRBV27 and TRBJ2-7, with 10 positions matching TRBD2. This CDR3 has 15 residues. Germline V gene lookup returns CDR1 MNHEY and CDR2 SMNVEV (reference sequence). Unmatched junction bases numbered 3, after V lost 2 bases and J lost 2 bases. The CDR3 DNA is TGTGCCAGCAGTTTACTAGCGGGGGCCACCTACGAGCAGTACTTC. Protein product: CASSLLAGATYEQYF.

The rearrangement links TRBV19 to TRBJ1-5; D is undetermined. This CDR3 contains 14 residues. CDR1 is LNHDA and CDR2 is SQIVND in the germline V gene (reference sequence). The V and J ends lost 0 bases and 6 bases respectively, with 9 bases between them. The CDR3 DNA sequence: TGTGCCAGTAGTATAGATTCAGATCCTCAGCCCCAGCATTTT. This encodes CASSIDSDPQPQHF. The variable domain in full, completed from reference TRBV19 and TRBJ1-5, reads DGGITQSPKYLFRKEGQNVTLSCEQNLNHDAMYWYRQDPGQGLRLIYYSQIVNDFQKGDIAEGYSVSREKKESFPLTVTSAQKNPTAFYLCASSIDSDPQPQHFGDGTRLSIL.

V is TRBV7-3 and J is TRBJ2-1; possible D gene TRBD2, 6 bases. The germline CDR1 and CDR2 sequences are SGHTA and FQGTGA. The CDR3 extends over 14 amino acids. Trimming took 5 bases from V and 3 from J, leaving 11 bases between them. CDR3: CASSLMGLYNEQFF. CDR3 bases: TGTGCCAGCAGCCTAATGGGACTCTACAATGAGCAGTTCTTC. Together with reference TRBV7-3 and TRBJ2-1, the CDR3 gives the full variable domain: GAGVSQTPSNKVTEKGKYVELRCDPISGHTALYWYRQSLGQGPEFLIYFQGTGAADDSGLPNDRFFAVRPEGSVSTLKIQRTERGDSAVYLCASSLMGLYNEQFFGPGTRLTVL.

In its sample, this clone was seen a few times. CDR3 protein: CASSDQQGEAFF. Here the CDR3 DNA reads TGTGCCAGCAGTGACCAACAGGGAGAAGCTTTCTTT. V and J are TRBV6-4 and TRBJ1-1; weak D call: TRBD1 (6 bases). Looked up from germline, CDR1 is MRHNA and CDR2 is SNTAGT. Trimming removed 2 bases from V and 8 bases from J, with 9 bases in between. The CDR3 sequence is 12 residues long.

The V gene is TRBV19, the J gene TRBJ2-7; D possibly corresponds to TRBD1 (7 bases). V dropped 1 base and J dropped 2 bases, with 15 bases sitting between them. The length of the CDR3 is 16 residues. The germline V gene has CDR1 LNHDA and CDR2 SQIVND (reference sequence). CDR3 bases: TGTGCCAGTAGTATAGGAGGAGGGGGCCCGACCTACGAGCAGTACTTC. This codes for CASSIGGGGPTYEQYF. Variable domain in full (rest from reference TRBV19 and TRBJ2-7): DGGITQSPKYLFRKEGQNVTLSCEQNLNHDAMYWYRQDPGQGLRLIYYSQIVNDFQKGDIAEGYSVSREKKESFPLTVTSAQKNPTAFYLCASSIGGGGPTYEQYFGPGTRLTVT.

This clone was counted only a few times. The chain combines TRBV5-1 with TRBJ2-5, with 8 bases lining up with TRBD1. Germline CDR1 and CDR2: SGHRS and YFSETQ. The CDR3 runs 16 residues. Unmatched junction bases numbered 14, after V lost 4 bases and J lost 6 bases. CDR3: CASSAPVQGAFQTQYF. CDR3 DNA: TGCGCCAGCAGCGCGCCCGTCCAGGGGGCGTTTCAGACCCAGTACTTC.